The present TCR beta chain was sequenced within a study of T-cell reconstitution after alpha-beta-depleted transplantation in children. The ends lost 4 bases at V and 1 base at J; junction bases unmatched: 13. Germline V gene lookup returns CDR1 MDHEN and CDR2 SYDVKM. The CDR3 extends over 19 amino acids. The authors prepared the TCRbeta library with unique molecular identifiers. A single record per CDR3 protein comes from TCRdb applying MiXCR to the PCR reads. Of approximately 650,000 distinct CDR3 sequences in the sample, 10% to 15% are singletons; the top ten hold roughly 0.84%. Study results and limitations: Surviving recipient T cells and thymic progenitors underlay high day-60 TCRbeta diversity in some patients. T cells produced anew were the main source of T-cell counts and diversity one year after transplant. As was reported, about two months after transplant, alpha-beta T cells came from several hundred expanded graft clones.

As regards this clonotype: Its target is unknown.

The material was PBMCs, obtained before TCRalphabeta/CD19-depleted stem cell transplant. This receptor was obtained from a girl aged 2-9 years with congenital amegakaryocytic thrombocytopenia, due to receive a stem cell transplant. The chain uses TRBV28 and TRBJ2-6; 7 nucleotides line up with TRBD1. CDR3 in DNA: TGTGCCAGCAGTTCCATACTTGACAGGGACAAGTCTGGGGCCAACGTCCTGACTTTC. This codes for CASSSILDRDKSGANVLTF.